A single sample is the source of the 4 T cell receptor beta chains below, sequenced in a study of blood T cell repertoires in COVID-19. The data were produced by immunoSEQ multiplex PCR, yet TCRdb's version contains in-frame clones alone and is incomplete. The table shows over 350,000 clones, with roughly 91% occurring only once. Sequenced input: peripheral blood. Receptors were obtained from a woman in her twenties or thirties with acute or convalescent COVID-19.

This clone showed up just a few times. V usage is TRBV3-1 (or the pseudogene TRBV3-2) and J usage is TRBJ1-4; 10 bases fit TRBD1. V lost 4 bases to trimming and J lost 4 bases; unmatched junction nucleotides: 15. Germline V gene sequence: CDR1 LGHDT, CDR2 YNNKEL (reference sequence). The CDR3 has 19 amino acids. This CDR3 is CASSPDGPGTGAYNEKLFF. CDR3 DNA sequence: TGTGCCAGCAGCCCCGACGGTCCCGGGACAGGGGCCTATAATGAAAAACTGTTTTTT.

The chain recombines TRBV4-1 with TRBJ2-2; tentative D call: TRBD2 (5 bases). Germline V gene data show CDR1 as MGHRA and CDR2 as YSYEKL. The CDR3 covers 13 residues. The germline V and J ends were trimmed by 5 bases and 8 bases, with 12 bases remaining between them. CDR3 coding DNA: TGCGCCAGCAGCGCGCATACGGGGGGGGAGCTGTTTTTT. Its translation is CASSAHTGGELFF.

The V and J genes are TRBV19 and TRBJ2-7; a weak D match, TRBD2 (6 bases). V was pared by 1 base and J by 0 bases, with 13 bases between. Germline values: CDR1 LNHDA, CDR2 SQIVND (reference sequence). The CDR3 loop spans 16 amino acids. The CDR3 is CASSIVRGPSSYEQYF. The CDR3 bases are TGTGCCAGTAGTATAGTGCGGGGCCCCAGCTCCTACGAGCAGTACTTC.

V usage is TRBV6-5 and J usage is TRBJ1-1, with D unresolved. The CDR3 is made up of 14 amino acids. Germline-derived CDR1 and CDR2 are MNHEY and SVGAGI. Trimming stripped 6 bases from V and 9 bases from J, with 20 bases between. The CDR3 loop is CASRLGGSAAKAFF. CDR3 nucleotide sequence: TGTGCCAGCAGGCTGGGTGGGTCGGCGGCAAAAGCTTTCTTT.